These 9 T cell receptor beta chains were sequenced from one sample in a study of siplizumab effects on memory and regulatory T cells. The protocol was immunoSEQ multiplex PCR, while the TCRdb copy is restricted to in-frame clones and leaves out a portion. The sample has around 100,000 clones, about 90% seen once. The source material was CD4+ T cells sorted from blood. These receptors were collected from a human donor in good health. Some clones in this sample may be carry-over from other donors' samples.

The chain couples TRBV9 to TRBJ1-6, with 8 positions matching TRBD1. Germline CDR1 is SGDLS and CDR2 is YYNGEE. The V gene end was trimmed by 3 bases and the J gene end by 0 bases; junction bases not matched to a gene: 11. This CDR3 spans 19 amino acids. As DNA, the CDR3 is TGTGCCAGCAGCGGCCCGACAGGGGTCGGATACTCCTATAATTCACCCCTCCACTTT. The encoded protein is CASSGPTGVGYSYNSPLHF.

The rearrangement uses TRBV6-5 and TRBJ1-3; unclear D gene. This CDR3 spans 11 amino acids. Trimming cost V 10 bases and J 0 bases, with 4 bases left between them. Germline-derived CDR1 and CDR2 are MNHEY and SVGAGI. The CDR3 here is CATGSGNTIYF. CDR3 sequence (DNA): TGTGCCACGGGCTCTGGAAACACCATATATTTT.

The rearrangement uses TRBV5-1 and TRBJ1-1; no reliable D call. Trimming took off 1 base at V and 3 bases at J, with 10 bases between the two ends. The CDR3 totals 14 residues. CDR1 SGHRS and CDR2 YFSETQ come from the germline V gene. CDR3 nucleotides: TGCGCCAGCAGCTTGTGGGGTTCTGACACTGAAGCTTTCTTT. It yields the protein CASSLWGSDTEAFF.

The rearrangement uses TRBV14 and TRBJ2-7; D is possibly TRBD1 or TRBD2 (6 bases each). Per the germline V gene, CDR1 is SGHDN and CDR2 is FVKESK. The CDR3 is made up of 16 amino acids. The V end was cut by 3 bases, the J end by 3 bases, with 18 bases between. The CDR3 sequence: CASSQVGTGDIYEQYF. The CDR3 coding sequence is TGTGCCAGCAGCCAGGTCGGGACGGGGGACATCTACGAGCAGTACTTC.

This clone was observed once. CDR3 sequence: CASKTGSLYQETQYF. Written as DNA, the CDR3 is TGCGCCAGCAAAACGGGCAGCTTGTACCAAGAGACCCAGTACTTC. The chain carries TRBV5-1 and TRBJ2-5; D uncertain. The CDR3 sequence is 15 residues long. Germline CDR1 reads SGHRS; CDR2 reads YFSETQ. Trimming removed 6 bases at V and 0 bases at J, with 15 bases between.

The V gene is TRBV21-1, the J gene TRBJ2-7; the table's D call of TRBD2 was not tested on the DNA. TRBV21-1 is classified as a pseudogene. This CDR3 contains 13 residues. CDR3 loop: CATTKAGTYEQYF. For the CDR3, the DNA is TGTGCCACCACAAAGGCGGGAACCTACGAGCAGTACTTC.

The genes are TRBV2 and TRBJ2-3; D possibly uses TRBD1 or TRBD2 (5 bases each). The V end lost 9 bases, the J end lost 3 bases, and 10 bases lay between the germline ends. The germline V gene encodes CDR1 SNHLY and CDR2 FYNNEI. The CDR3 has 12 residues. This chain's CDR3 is CARTGTTDTQYF. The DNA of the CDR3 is TGTGCCAGGACCGGGACGACAGATACGCAGTATTTT.

Written as DNA, the CDR3 is TGTGCCAGCTCACTTATGACCGTTCCCACAGATACGCAGTATTTT. This codes for CASSLMTVPTDTQYF. The genes are TRBV18 and TRBJ2-3; D unresolved. Germline V gene sequence: CDR1 KGHSH, CDR2 LQKENI. Trimming pared 4 bases from V and 2 bases from J, leaving 13 bases between. The length of the CDR3 is 15 residues.

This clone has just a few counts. In DNA form, the CDR3 reads TGTGCCAGCAGTTACTCTTTCTCTGGCAGTAACTATGGCTACACCTTC. This gives the protein CASSYSFSGSNYGYTF. The V and J genes are TRBV6-5 and TRBJ1-2; D remains ambiguous. Germline V CDR1 and CDR2: MNHEY, SVGAGI. CDR3 length: 16 residues. Trimming cost V 0 bases and J 1 base, with 12 bases left between them.